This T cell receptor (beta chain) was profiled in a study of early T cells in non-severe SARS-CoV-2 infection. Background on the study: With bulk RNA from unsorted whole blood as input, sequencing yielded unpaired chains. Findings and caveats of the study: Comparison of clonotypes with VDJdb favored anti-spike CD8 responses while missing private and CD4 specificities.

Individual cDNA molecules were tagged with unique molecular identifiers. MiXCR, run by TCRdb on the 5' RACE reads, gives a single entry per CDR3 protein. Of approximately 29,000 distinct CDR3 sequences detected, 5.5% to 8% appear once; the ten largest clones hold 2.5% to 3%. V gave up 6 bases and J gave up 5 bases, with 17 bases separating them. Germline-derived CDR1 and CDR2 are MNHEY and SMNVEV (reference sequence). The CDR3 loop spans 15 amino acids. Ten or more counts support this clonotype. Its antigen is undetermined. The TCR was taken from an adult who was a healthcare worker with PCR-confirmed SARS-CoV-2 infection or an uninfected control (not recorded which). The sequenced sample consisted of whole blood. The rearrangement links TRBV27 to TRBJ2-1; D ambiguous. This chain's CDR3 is CASRPSSVGHNEQFF. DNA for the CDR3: TGTGCCAGCAGACCCTCTAGTGTCGGGCACAATGAGCAGTTCTTC.